This T cell receptor beta chain was sequenced for a study of cytomegalovirus exposure and HLA in healthy donors. Across the whole study: The 100 million to 140 million unique TCR beta sequences, from 150 million to 200 million T cells, were found by an earlier analysis. Notes on the study in general: Analysis was performed later, and it showed HLA-associated TCR beta chains to be more clonally expanded than equally common others. Productive status was seen about 90% or about 30% of the time for most TCR beta V segments in an earlier analysis.

This CDR3 is 18 amino acids long. Unmatched junction bases numbered 3, after V lost 1 base and J lost 0 bases. CDR1 LGHNA and CDR2 YSLEER come from the germline V gene. Comments on this clone: What it binds is unknown.

The PCR made use of 60 Vbeta and 13 Jbeta primers. In the original analysis: In a later analysis, some 80 million unique TCR beta chains included roughly 11 million shared by two or more donors. Repertoires were generated with immunoSEQ multiplex PCR, while TCRdb's copy carries only in-frame clones and drops some. The V and J calls and clone size come from that table; D and trimming were worked out from the DNA. Found here are about 190,000 clones, about 77% of them singletons; the top ten hold roughly 2.1%. The sequencing sample was made of PBMCs. This TCR was recovered from a woman younger than 45 in good health and CMV-seropositive. V usage is TRBV4-3 and J usage is TRBJ2-4, with 13 bases matching TRBD2. CDR3 coding DNA: TGCGCCAGCAGCCAAGGGACTAGCGGGGGCCTAGCCAAAAACATTCAGTACTTC. Its protein is CASSQGTSGGLAKNIQYF.